The 4 T cell receptor beta chains given below trace back to one sample, sequenced in a study of blood T cell repertoires in COVID-19. Using immunoSEQ multiplex PCR, the repertoire was profiled, and TCRdb retains in-frame clones only, with some absent. This sample has 60,000 to 75,000 clones, with 88% found just once. Material: peripheral blood. These receptors all come from a human donor in a cohort sampled during active COVID-19.

This chain links TRBV13 with TRBJ2-5, with TRBD2 matching over 9 bases. J was trimmed by 4 bases and V by 2 bases; bases with no gene match: 5. In germline, CDR1 is PRHDT, CDR2 FYEKMQ (reference sequence). The CDR3 contains 15 residues. CDR3 DNA sequence: TGTGCCAGCAGCTTACGCGGGAGGGCCATAGAGACCCAGTACTTC. It codes for CASSLRGRAIETQYF.

The chain is built from TRBV28 and TRBJ1-5, with TRBD1 identical over 11 bases. CDR3 size: 18 residues. Per germline, CDR1 MDHEN and CDR2 SYDVKM. Trimming cost V 2 bases and J 2 bases; bases outside gene matches: 8. The CDR3 here is CASSLGTGGKVRNQPQHF. For the CDR3, the DNA is TGTGCCAGCAGTTTAGGGACAGGGGGAAAGGTTCGCAATCAGCCCCAGCATTTT.

The rearrangement uses TRBV5-4 and TRBJ2-3; 12 bases fit TRBD2. Looked up from germline, CDR1 is SGHNT and CDR2 is YYREEE (reference sequence). With 4 bases clipped from V and 7 bases from J, the junction kept 4 bases outside the gene matches. This CDR3 region has 14 residues. CDR3 nucleotides: TGTGCCAGCAGCCTAGCGGGAGGGGTGTATACGCAGTATTTT. As protein: CASSLAGGVYTQYF.

This clone was recorded only once. The chain is built from TRBV6-5 and TRBJ1-5, with 8 nucleotides matching TRBD1. J lost 9 bases, V lost 10 bases, and 17 bases had no gene match. Germline CDR1 is MNHEY and CDR2 is SVGAGI. There are 15 residues in the CDR3. CDR3 loop: CAIFEGQGRGGPQHF. The CDR3 region has the DNA TGTGCCATCTTCGAAGGACAGGGTAGGGGTGGGCCCCAGCATTTT.